Sequencing of this T cell receptor (beta chain) was carried out in a study of early T cells in non-severe SARS-CoV-2 infection. Study results and limitations: Database matching using VDJdb favored anti-spike CD8 responses, with private and CD4 specificities left missing.

TCRdb passed the 5' RACE reads through MiXCR, listing each CDR3 protein once. Found here are 100,000 or so distinct CDR3 sequences, less than 15% of them singletons; the top ten hold 5.5% to 7%. The CDR3 runs to 13 residues. The V gene's germline CDR1 is SGDLS and CDR2 YYNGEE. After removal of 0 bases from V and 10 bases from J, the junction contained 6 bases not matched to a gene. In regard to this clonotype: Its antigen is currently unknown.

This TCR derives from an adult who was a healthcare worker with PCR-confirmed SARS-CoV-2 infection or an uninfected control (not recorded which). The chain recombines TRBV9 with TRBJ1-2, with TRBD1 identical over 7 bases. Sequenced: whole blood. CDR3 nucleotide sequence: TGTGCCAGCAGCGTAGATTACAGGGGATACTACACCTTC. Protein: CASSVDYRGYYTF. Filled out from reference TRBV9 and TRBJ1-2, the complete variable domain reads DSGVTQTPKHLITATGQRVTLRCSPRSGDLSVYWYQQSLDQGLQFLIQYYNGEERAKGNILERFSAQQFPDLHSELNLSSLELGDSALYFCASSVDYRGYYTFGSGTRLTVV.